This T cell receptor (beta chain) is from a study of T cell repertoires in cytomegalovirus infection. This clonotype occurred many times. TCRdb reanalysed the reads using MiXCR and keeps one entry per CDR3 protein. The table has about 200,000 distinct CDR3 sequences, about a tenth seen once; the top ten hold about 5%. This sequence was found in a human donor in good health (CMV status not recorded). Some clones in this sample may be carry-over from other donors' samples. Sequenced: PBMCs.

The CDR3 loop reads CASSPGPPTSGYEQYF. As DNA, the CDR3 is TGTGCCAGCAGCCCCGGGCCCCCTACTAGCGGCTACGAGCAGTACTTC. The V call is TRBV7-2, the J call TRBJ2-7; 8 nucleotides align to TRBD2. Germline-derived CDR1 and CDR2 are SGHTA and FQGNSA. The CDR3 contains 16 residues. V was clipped by 5 bases and J by 3 bases; unmatched bases: 12.